The rows below give T cell receptor beta chains drawn from one sample of a study of breast tumors, draining lymph nodes, adjacent tissues. In TCRdb, the multiplex PCR reads were re-called with MiXCR into one record per CDR3 protein. This sample has approximately 45,000 distinct CDR3 sequences, with about 21% found just once. The sample was breast tumor tissue. The receptors derive from a female donor with breast cancer. Some clones in this sample may be carry-over from other donors' samples. The CDR3 runs from the conserved cysteine through the conserved F or W. The D gene is left open where the match is weak. Only some rows state a clone size, as once, few, many or a class for expanded clones.

clone size	D gene	V gene	J gene	CDR3 protein	CDR3 DNA
many	TRBD1	TRBV6-5	TRBJ2-5	CASRPALTGGVMKETQYF	TGTGCCAGCAGACCAGCTTTGACAGGGGGCGTAATGAAAGAGACCCAGTACTTC
NA	NA	TRBV15	TRBJ2-7	CATSNPLGEYEQYF	TGTGCCACCAGCAATCCTCTGGGTGAATACGAGCAGTACTTC
NA	TRBD1	TRBV12-3/TRBV12-4	TRBJ2-1	CASSLRAYRGHEQFF	TGTGCCAGCAGTTTAAGGGCCTACAGGGGCCACGAGCAGTTCTTC
many	TRBD1	TRBV6-1	TRBJ1-2	CASSEGTGNYGYTF	TGTGCCAGCAGTGAAGGGACAGGGAACTATGGCTACACCTTC
many	NA	TRBV5-8	TRBJ2-1	CASSLTGSNSYNEQFF	TGTGCCAGCAGCCTAACAGGTTCTAACTCCTACAATGAGCAGTTCTTC
many	TRBD2	TRBV7-9	TRBJ2-3	CASSENSGNGPDTQYF	TGTGCCAGCAGCGAAAATAGCGGGAATGGGCCAGATACGCAGTATTTT
NA	NA	TRBV2	TRBJ2-3	CASTQDKLTDTQYF	TGTGCCAGCACCCAGGACAAACTCACAGATACGCAGTATTTT
many	NA	TRBV7-6	TRBJ2-5	CASSAGGDRGETQYF	TGTGCCAGCAGCGCGGGAGGGGACAGGGGTGAGACCCAGTACTTC
many	TRBD1	TRBV7-9	TRBJ2-1	CASSPTQGAPGNEQFF	TGTGCCAGCAGCCCAACACAGGGGGCGCCGGGCAATGAGCAGTTCTTC
once	TRBD1	TRBV20-1	TRBJ2-7	CSAPPGTGDREQYF	TGCAGTGCCCCTCCCGGGACAGGGGACCGCGAGCAGTACTTC
NA	NA	TRBV3-1	TRBJ1-1	CASSRGGRNTEAFF	TGTGCCAGCAGCCGTGGCGGGAGGAACACTGAAGCTTTCTTT
many	TRBD2	TRBV20-1	TRBJ2-7	CSARDGRGRFEQYF	TGCAGTGCTCGGGATGGGAGGGGTCGATTCGAGCAGTACTTC
NA	TRBD1	TRBV20-1	TRBJ2-7	CSAPRDRGYEQYF	TGCAGTGCTCCCCGGGACAGGGGCTACGAGCAGTACTTC
medium-sized	NA	TRBV15	TRBJ1-4	CATSSPGTDLPKLFF	TGTGCCACCAGCAGCCCCGGGACGGATCTTCCAAAACTGTTTTTT
many	NA	TRBV27	TRBJ1-3	CASSLGTTGNTIYF	TGTGCCAGCAGTTTGGGGACAACTGGAAACACCATATATTTT
many	NA	TRBV2	TRBJ2-2	CASSVRGTNTGELFF	TGTGCCAGCAGTGTTCGGGGGACGAACACCGGGGAGCTGTTTTTT